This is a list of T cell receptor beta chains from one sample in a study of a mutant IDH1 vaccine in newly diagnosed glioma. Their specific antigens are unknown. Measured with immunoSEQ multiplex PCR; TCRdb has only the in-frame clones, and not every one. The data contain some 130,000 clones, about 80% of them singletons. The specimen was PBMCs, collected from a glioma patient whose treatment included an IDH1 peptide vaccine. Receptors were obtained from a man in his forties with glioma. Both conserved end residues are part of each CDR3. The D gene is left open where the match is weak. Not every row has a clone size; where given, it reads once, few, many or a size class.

TGTGCCAGCAGGAGCGCGACTAGCGTTGAAGATACGCAGTATTTT	CASRSATSVEDTQYF	-	TRBV28	TRBD2	TRBJ2-3
TGTGCCAGCAGTCGGGGTCTGAACACTGAAGCTTTCTTT	CASSRGLNTEAFF	-	TRBV6-1	-	TRBJ1-1
TGTGCCAGCAGTTTAAGGCCTAGCGGGATACAGGAGACCCAGTACTTC	CASSLRPSGIQETQYF	-	TRBV28	TRBD2	TRBJ2-5
TGTGCCAGCAGCTTTCAAAGGGGATGGGGCACAGATACGCAGTATTTT	CASSFQRGWGTDTQYF	once	TRBV5-5	-	TRBJ2-3
TGTGCCAGCAGCTTCATTCAGGCTATGATAGAGACCCAGTACTTC	CASSFIQAMIETQYF	-	TRBV7-9	-	TRBJ2-5
TGTGCCAGCAGCGAGAGTGGGGAGGGGACTGGAAACACCATATATTTT	CASSESGEGTGNTIYF	-	TRBV9	-	TRBJ1-3
TGTGCCAGCAGCTCACGGACGGGCGGTCAAGATACGCAGTATTTT	CASSSRTGGQDTQYF	few	TRBV11-2	-	TRBJ2-3
TGTGCCAGCAGCCAAGATCTACTAGCGGGAGATGAGCAGTTCTTC	CASSQDLLAGDEQFF	few	TRBV4-2	TRBD2	TRBJ2-1
TGTGCCAGCAGCGCGGGACTAGCGGAGAACAATGAGCAGTTCTTC	CASSAGLAENNEQFF	-	TRBV7-9	TRBD2	TRBJ2-1
TGTGCCAGTAGTCTTGACGGGCTCTCTGGGGCCAACGTCCTGACTTTC	CASSLDGLSGANVLTF	-	TRBV19	-	TRBJ2-6
TGTGCCAGCAGATATATCAGCGCGTCGGGCACTGAAGCTTTCTTT	CASRYISASGTEAFF	-	TRBV2	-	TRBJ1-1
TGTGCCAGCAGCTTCGGGCGGGACAGGATGCTCTACGAGCAGTACTTC	CASSFGRDRMLYEQYF	-	TRBV5-6	TRBD1	TRBJ2-7
TGTGCCATCTCGGGGACTAGCGCCGGGGAGCTGTTTTTT	CAISGTSAGELFF	-	TRBV10-3	TRBD2	TRBJ2-2
TGTGCCAGTGGGGGAAAGGTTCAGGAGACCCAGTACTTC	CASGGKVQETQYF	-	TRBV19	-	TRBJ2-5
TGTGCCACCAGCAAATATGGACAGGGGGAAGCCTACGAGCAGTACTTC	CATSKYGQGEAYEQYF	-	TRBV15	TRBD1	TRBJ2-7
TGCGCCAGCAGCCAAGACGGGGGGGACCTCTCTGGAAACACCATATATTTT	CASSQDGGDLSGNTIYF	once	TRBV4-3	-	TRBJ1-3
TGTGCCAGCAGCGTTTCCGTTAGGAGGCCCGACACCGGGGAGCTGTTTTTT	CASSVSVRRPDTGELFF	-	TRBV9	-	TRBJ2-2
TGTGCCAGTAGCCTTACAGGGACCAATTTAGAAGCTTTCTTT	CASSLTGTNLEAFF	few	TRBV19	-	TRBJ1-1
TGTGCCAGCAGATCTACCGACAGGGACTACGAGCAGTACTTC	CASRSTDRDYEQYF	-	TRBV28	TRBD1	TRBJ2-7
TGTGCCAGCAGTGATGTCAGGGGATCTGCACCCCTCCACTTT	CASSDVRGSAPLHF	-	TRBV2	-	TRBJ1-6
TGTGCCAGCAGTGAAGGGAGGACTGAAGCTTTCTTT	CASSEGRTEAFF	-	TRBV6-1	-	TRBJ1-1
TGTGCCAGCAGCTTATACGCCAGTTCTAATTCACCCCTCCACTTT	CASSLYASSNSPLHF	-	TRBV7-2	-	TRBJ1-6
TGTGCCAGCAGCTTACAAGGGGATGACGAGCAGTACTTC	CASSLQGDDEQYF	few	TRBV5-6	-	TRBJ2-7
TGTGCCAGCAGGTGGACTAGCGGAGGGACCTACGAGCAGTACTTC	CASRWTSGGTYEQYF	-	TRBV28	TRBD2	TRBJ2-7
TGCGCCAGCAGCCCCCGGACAGGAAGAGATGAAAAACTGTTTTTT	CASSPRTGRDEKLFF	-	TRBV4-3	TRBD1	TRBJ1-4
TGTGCCAGCAGCTTGGGACTAGCGGGAGGGCAAGCCAAAAACATTCAGTACTTC	CASSLGLAGGQAKNIQYF	-	TRBV5-4	TRBD2	TRBJ2-4
TGTGCCAGCAGCCAGGGACCCTACGAGCAGTACTTC	CASSQGPYEQYF	-	TRBV7-2	-	TRBJ2-7
TGTGCCAGCAGTGGGGAGGGGGCCTCTGGAAACACCATATATTTT	CASSGEGASGNTIYF	-	TRBV6-4	TRBD1	TRBJ1-3
TGTGCCAGCAGGGACTTGGATGAGCAGTTCTTC	CASRDLDEQFF	-	TRBV6-5	-	TRBJ2-1
TGTGCCAGCAGACCCGCTAGCGGACGCACAGATACGCAGTATTTT	CASRPASGRTDTQYF	few	TRBV7-2	TRBD2	TRBJ2-3
TGTGCCAGCAGCCAACCCGGGACAGGGAATAATTCACCCCTCCACTTT	CASSQPGTGNNSPLHF	-	TRBV14	TRBD1	TRBJ1-6
TGTGCCAGCAGCAACCACCCCAAGGGGCCGCAAAAACGCGAGGGGGGAGAGGTGGGGCAGTACTTC	CASSNHPKGPQKREGGEVGQYF	-	TRBV21-1	-	TRBJ2-7
TGTGCCAGCAGTTTACCAAATCAGCCCCAGCATTTT	CASSLPNQPQHF	-	TRBV28	-	TRBJ1-5
TGTGCCAGCAGCTTAGGCACCCGTACAGATACGCAGTATTTT	CASSLGTRTDTQYF	once	TRBV7-2	-	TRBJ2-3
TGTGCCAGCAGCTTAGCTCACCACTATGGCTACACCTTC	CASSLAHHYGYTF	few	TRBV13	-	TRBJ1-2
TGCGCCAGCAGTGCGAGGGTGGGCCGCACTGAAGCTTTCTTT	CASSARVGRTEAFF	few	TRBV5-1	-	TRBJ1-1
TGCGCCAGCAGCTTGGCAGGGGGCGCGATCGCAGATACGCAGTATTTT	CASSLAGGAIADTQYF	-	TRBV5-1	TRBD1	TRBJ2-3
TGTGCCAGCAGCCTGGACTATGCCCCAACCGGGGAGCTGTTTTTT	CASSLDYAPTGELFF	once	TRBV7-2	-	TRBJ2-2
TGTGCCATCACTAAACTACCGGGACAGGGGGCGAACACTGAAGCTTTCTTT	CAITKLPGQGANTEAFF	-	TRBV10-3	TRBD1	TRBJ1-1
TGTGCCAGTAGTCCACGTGGCGTGCGGGATATAGATACGCAGTATTTT	CASSPRGVRDIDTQYF	-	TRBV19	-	TRBJ2-3